The 8 T cell receptor beta chains below all came from one sample that was sequenced in a study of cytomegalovirus exposure and HLA in healthy donors. Primers: 60 Vbeta forward and 13 Jbeta reverse. The method was immunoSEQ multiplex PCR; TCRdb's version includes in-frame clones alone and lacks a portion of them. Of roughly 100,000 clones listed, roughly 13% are singletons. Input material: PBMCs. Source of these receptors: a man between 40 and 49 years old in good health and CMV-seropositive.

The chain uses TRBV5-1 and TRBJ2-7, with 15 bases that match TRBD2. The V and J ends lost 5 bases and 6 bases, in that order; junction bases with no gene match: 9. The CDR3 covers 16 residues. The V gene's germline CDR1 is SGHRS and CDR2 YFSETQ. For the CDR3, the DNA is TGCGCCAGCAGAAGGGGACTAGCGGGAGGTATAAGCGAGCAGTACTTC. Protein product: CASRRGLAGGISEQYF.

This clone has just a few counts. This chain uses TRBV28 with TRBJ1-5; D ambiguous. Germline lookup yields CDR1 MDHEN and CDR2 SYDVKM. V was shortened by 7 bases and J by 3 bases, with 7 bases between the two germline ends. This CDR3 has 12 amino acids. This CDR3 is CASMQNNQPQHF. CDR3 nucleotides: TGTGCCAGCATGCAGAACAATCAGCCCCAGCATTTT. Supplemented by reference TRBV28 and TRBJ1-5, the full variable domain reads DVKVTQSSRYLVKRTGEKVFLECVQDMDHENMFWYRQDPGLGLRLIYFSYDVKMKEKGDIPEGYSVSREKKERFSLILESASTNQTSMYLCASMQNNQPQHFGDGTRLSIL.

This clone turned up a few times. V is TRBV2 and J is TRBJ2-7; 8 bases are shared with TRBD1. The CDR3 totals 14 residues. The germline V gene encodes CDR1 SNHLY and CDR2 FYNNEI. Trimming cost V 7 bases and J 2 bases; bases outside gene matches: 7. The CDR3 sequence: CASIPPGQAYEQYF. In nucleotides, the CDR3 is TGTGCCAGCATTCCCCCGGGACAGGCCTACGAGCAGTACTTC.

In its sample, this clone was seen a few times. The rearrangement links TRBV27 to TRBJ1-1; TRBD1 agrees at 9 bases. With 1 base clipped from V and 5 bases from J, the junction kept 20 bases outside the gene matches. Germline CDR1 is MNHEY and CDR2 is SMNVEV (reference sequence). The CDR3 loop spans 20 amino acids. Written as DNA, the CDR3 is TGTGCCAGCAGTTTATTTTGGCGAGTTGGGGTACAGGGGGCCTGGACTGAAGCTTTCTTT. Its translation: CASSLFWRVGVQGAWTEAFF.

As concerns this clone: The conserved phenylalanine or tryptophan normally closing the CDR3 is absent here, so this likely arose from a read error. The chain combines TRBV10-2 with TRBJ1-1, with 8 bases identical to TRBD1. Trimming took 10 bases from V and 5 from J; bases not matched to a gene: 6. The CDR3 has 12 residues. CDR1 is WSHSY and CDR2 is SAAADI in the germline V gene. The CDR3 DNA reads as TGCGCCACCTCGGACAGGGAAACTGAAGCTTTCGTT. This sequence encodes CATSDRETEAFV.

This clone was seen only a few times. The V call is TRBV9, the J call TRBJ1-1; 7 bases are shared with TRBD1. The germline gives CDR1 SGDLS, CDR2 YYNGEE. This CDR3 comprises 14 residues. Unmatched junction bases numbered 2, after V lost 1 base and J lost 2 bases. The CDR3 loop reads CASSVNRGNTEAFF. CDR3 bases: TGTGCCAGCAGCGTAAACAGGGGAAACACTGAAGCTTTCTTT.

This clone has only a few counts. This chain connects TRBV28 to TRBJ2-7, with 9 bases identical to TRBD1. The CDR3 length is 14 residues. Trimming at V came to 7 bases and at J to 7 bases, leaving 11 bases not matched to a gene. Germline CDR1 MDHEN, CDR2 SYDVKM. CDR3: CASTPRDRAGEQYF. DNA for the CDR3: TGTGCCAGCACACCCCGGGACAGGGCTGGAGAGCAGTACTTC. Full variable domain (remainder filled in from reference TRBV28 and TRBJ2-7): DVKVTQSSRYLVKRTGEKVFLECVQDMDHENMFWYRQDPGLGLRLIYFSYDVKMKEKGDIPEGYSVSREKKERFSLILESASTNQTSMYLCASTPRDRAGEQYFGPGTRLTVT.

This clone was counted a few times. The rearrangement uses TRBV28 and TRBJ2-6, with D tentatively TRBD2 (5 bases). From germline, CDR1 is MDHEN and CDR2 SYDVKM. The CDR3 totals 18 residues. Trimming removed 10 bases at V and 0 bases at J, with 22 bases between. The DNA of the CDR3 is TGTGCCACCAAACCCCCGGGAACCCCAGCCTCTGGGGCCAACGTCCTGACTTTC. As protein: CATKPPGTPASGANVLTF. Drawing the rest from reference TRBV28 and TRBJ2-6, the complete variable domain is DVKVTQSSRYLVKRTGEKVFLECVQDMDHENMFWYRQDPGLGLRLIYFSYDVKMKEKGDIPEGYSVSREKKERFSLILESASTNQTSMYLCATKPPGTPASGANVLTFGAGSRLTVL.